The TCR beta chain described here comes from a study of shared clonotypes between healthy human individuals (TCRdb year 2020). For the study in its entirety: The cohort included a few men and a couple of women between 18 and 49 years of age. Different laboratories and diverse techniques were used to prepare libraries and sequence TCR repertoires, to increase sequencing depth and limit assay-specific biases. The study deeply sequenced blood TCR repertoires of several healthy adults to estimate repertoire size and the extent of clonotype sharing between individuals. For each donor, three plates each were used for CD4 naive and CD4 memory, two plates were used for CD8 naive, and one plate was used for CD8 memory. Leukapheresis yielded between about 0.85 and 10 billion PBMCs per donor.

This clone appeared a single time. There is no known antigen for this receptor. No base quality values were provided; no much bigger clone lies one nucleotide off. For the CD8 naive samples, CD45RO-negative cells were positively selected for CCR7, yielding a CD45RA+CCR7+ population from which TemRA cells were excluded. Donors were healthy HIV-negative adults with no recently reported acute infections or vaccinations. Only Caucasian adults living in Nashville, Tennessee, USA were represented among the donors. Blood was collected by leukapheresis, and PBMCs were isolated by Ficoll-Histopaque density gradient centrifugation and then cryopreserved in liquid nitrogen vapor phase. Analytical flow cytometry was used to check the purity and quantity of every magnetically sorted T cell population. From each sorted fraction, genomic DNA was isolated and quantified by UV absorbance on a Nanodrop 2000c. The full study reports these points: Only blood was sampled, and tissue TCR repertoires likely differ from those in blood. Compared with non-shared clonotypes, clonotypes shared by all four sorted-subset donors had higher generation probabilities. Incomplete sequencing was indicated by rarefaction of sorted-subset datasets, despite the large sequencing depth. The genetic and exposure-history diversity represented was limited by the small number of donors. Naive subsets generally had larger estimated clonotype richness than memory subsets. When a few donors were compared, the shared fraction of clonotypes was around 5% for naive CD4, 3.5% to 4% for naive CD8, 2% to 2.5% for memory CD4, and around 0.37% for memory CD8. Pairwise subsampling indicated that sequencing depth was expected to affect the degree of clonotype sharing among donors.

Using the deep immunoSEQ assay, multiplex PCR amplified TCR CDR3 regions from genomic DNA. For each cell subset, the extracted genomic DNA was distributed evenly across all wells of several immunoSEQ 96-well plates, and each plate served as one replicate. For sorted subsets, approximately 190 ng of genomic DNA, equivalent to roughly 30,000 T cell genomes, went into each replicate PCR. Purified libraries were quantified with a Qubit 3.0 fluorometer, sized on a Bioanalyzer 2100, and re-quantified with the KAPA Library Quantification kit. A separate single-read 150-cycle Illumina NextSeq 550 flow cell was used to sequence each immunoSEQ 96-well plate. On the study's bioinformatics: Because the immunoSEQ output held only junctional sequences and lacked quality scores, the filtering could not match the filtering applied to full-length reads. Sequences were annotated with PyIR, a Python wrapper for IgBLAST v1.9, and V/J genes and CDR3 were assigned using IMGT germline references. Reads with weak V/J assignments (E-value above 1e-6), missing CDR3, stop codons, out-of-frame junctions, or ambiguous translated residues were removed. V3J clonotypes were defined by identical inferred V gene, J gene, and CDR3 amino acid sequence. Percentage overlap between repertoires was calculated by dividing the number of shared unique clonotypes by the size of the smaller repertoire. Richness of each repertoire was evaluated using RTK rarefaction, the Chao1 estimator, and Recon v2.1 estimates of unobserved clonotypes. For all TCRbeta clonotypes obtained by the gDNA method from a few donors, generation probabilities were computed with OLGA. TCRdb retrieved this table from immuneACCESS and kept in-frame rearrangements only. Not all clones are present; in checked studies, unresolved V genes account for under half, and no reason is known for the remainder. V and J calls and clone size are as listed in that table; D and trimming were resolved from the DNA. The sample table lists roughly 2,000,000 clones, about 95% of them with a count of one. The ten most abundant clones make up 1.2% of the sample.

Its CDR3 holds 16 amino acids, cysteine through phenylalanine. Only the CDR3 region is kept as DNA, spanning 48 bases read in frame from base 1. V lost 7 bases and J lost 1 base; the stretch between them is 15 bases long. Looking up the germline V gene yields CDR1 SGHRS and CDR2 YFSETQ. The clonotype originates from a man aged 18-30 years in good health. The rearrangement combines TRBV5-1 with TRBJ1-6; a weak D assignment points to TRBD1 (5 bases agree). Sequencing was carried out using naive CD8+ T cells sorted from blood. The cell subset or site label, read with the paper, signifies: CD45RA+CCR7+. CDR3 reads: CASGGLEESYNSPLHF. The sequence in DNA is TGCGCCAGCGGGGGTTTAGAGGAGTCCTATAATTCACCCCTCCACTTT. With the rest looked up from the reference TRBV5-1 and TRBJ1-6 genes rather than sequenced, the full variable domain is KAGVTQTPRYLIKTRGQQVTLSCSPISGHRSVSWYQQTPGQGLQFLFEYFSETQRNKGNFPGRFSGRQFSNSRSEMNVSTLELGDSALYLCASGGLEESYNSPLHFGNGTRLTVT.